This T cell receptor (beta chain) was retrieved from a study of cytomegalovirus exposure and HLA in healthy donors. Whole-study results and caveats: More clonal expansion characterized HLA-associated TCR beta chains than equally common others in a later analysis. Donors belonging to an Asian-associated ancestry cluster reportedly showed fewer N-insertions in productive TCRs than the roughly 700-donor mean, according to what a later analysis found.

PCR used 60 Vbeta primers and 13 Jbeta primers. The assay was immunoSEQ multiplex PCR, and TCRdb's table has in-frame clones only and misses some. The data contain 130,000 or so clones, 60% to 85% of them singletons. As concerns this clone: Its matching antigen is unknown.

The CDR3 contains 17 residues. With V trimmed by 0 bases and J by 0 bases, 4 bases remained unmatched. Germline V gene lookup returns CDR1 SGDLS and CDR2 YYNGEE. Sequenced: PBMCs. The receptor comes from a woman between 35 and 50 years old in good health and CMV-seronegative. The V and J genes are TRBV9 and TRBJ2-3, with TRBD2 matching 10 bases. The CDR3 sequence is CASSVGRTSGSTDTQYF. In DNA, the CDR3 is TGTGCCAGCAGCGTAGGACGGACTAGCGGCAGCACAGATACGCAGTATTTT.